The clone carrying this T cell receptor beta chain has a count of ten or more. Its antigen is as yet unknown. The sample is drawn from a study of spatial heterogeneity in lung cancer. Study background: Alpha-chain sequences were consistently detected less often than beta-chain sequences. Study outcomes and limitations: Relative to follow-up, resection was when ubiquitous expanded tumor TCRs appeared more in blood.

TCRdb analysed the 5' RACE reads with MiXCR anew, one entry per CDR3 protein. The sample lists about 26,000 distinct CDR3 sequences; 13% were seen once. V lost 6 bases, J lost 10 bases, and 25 bases lay in between. The CDR3 has 16 amino acids. Sample time point: sample taken at primary tumor resection. TCRs were sequenced from unsorted whole RNA of tumor, nontumor lung or PBMC. The donors were 55 to 80 patients with non-small cell lung cancer that was early-stage and untreated. V gene TRBV12-3 or TRBV12-4 combines with J gene TRBJ1-5; tentative D call: TRBD1 (5 bases). This sequence originates from a female donor with early-stage non-small cell lung cancer. Sequenced material: PBMCs, taken at surgery. This CDR3 is CASRQGSAGATDPQHF. The CDR3 DNA sequence: TGTGCCAGCAGGCAAGGAAGCGCCGGGGCGACGGACCCCCAGCATTTT.